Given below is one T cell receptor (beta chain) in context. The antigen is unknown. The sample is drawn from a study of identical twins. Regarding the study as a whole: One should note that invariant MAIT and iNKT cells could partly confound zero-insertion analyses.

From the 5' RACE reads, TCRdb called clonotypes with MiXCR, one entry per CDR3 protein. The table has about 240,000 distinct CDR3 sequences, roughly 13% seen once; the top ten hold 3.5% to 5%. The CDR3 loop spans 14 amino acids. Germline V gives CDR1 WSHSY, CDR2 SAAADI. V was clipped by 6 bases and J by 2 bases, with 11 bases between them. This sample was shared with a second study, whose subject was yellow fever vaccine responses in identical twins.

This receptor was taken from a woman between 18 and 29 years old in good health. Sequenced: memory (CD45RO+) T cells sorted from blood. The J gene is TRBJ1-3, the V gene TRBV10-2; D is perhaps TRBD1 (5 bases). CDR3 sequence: CASREDSPGNTIYF. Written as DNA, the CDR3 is TGCGCCAGCAGGGAAGACAGCCCTGGAAACACCATATATTTT.